The entry below gives a single TCR beta chain sequence along with its context. The data were obtained in a study of identical twins. Germline assignment: CDR1 LGHNA and CDR2 YSLEER. The CDR3 has 18 residues. V was clipped by 0 bases and J by 0 bases; unmatched bases: 9. Via MiXCR, TCRdb re-called the 5' RACE reads, giving one row per CDR3 protein. The data hold roughly 720,000 distinct CDR3 sequences, with about 18% observed a single time. These data were likewise used in another study, on T cells expressing NK-cell markers.

The receptor comes from a woman aged 18-29 years in good health. The chain is built from TRBV4-3 and TRBJ1-2; 8 bases are shared with TRBD1. The specimen was PBMCs. The chain's CDR3 is CASSQDATGAASNYGYTF. The CDR3 nucleotides read TGCGCCAGCAGCCAAGATGCGACAGGGGCGGCTTCTAACTATGGCTACACCTTC.